This T cell receptor beta chain was identified during a study of T cells in localized non-small cell lung cancer. TCRdb's table, derived via immunoSEQ multiplex PCR, lists solely in-frame clones and lacks some. Among roughly 28,000 clones listed, approximately 86% were seen once. The length of the CDR3 is 17 residues. CDR1 is KGHSH, CDR2 LQKENI, per germline. Trimming removed 3 bases from V and 5 bases from J, with 17 bases in between. The TCR originated in a male donor older than 55 with stage I lung adenocarcinoma. The gene calls are TRBV18 and TRBJ2-6, with D tentatively TRBD2 (7 bases). The specimen comprised peripheral blood, sampled before any cancer treatment. The chain's CDR3 is CASSPGGGSLRANVLTF. In DNA, the CDR3 is TGTGCCAGCTCACCCGGCGGGGGCAGTCTTCGGGCCAACGTCCTGACTTTC.